What follows are 10 T cell receptor beta chains derived from one specimen sequenced in a study of cytomegalovirus exposure and HLA in healthy donors (dated by TCRdb to 2017 to 2019). The library came from the immunoSEQ multiplex PCR assay. For the multiplex PCR, a mixture combining 60 forward primers for TCR Vbeta segments and 13 reverse primers for TCR Jbeta segments was used. TCRdb provides this immuneACCESS table in a form limited to in-frame rearrangements. Some clones are lacking; in checked studies, under half of them reflect an unresolved V gene, and why the rest are absent is not known. The sample includes around 160,000 clones, with around 67% observed a single time. The ten most abundant clones make up roughly 1.7% of the sample. Sample: PBMCs. The receptors shown here come from a woman younger than 35 in good health and CMV-seronegative.

This chain links TRBV10-3 with TRBJ2-1; TRBD2 matches at 10 bases. Germline V gene sequence: CDR1 ENHRY, CDR2 SYGVKD. The length of the CDR3 is 20 residues. With V trimmed by 4 bases and J by 0 bases, 15 bases remained unmatched. CDR3 DNA sequence: TGTGCCATCAGTGCGAGGACTAGCGGAGGGTCAACGAGCTCCTACAATGAGCAGTTCTTC. Protein product: CAISARTSGGSTSSYNEQFF.

The chain has TRBV6-1 and TRBJ1-4; D gene unclear. The CDR3 has 11 residues. The V end lost 7 bases, the J end lost 8 bases, and 8 bases lay between the germline ends. Germline loops: CDR1 MNHNS, CDR2 SASEGT. The CDR3 region is CASTTREKLFF. The CDR3 DNA sequence: TGTGCCAGCACCACCCGGGAAAAACTGTTTTTT.

The table lists this clone with a few counts. CDR3 sequence reads: CASRPGTSYEQYF. The DNA for the CDR3 is TGTGCCAGCAGACCCGGGACTAGCTACGAGCAGTACTTC. The chain links TRBV5-6 to TRBJ2-5; 8 bases are shared with TRBD2. The end of the DNA fits TRBJ2-7 better, so the J call may be wrong. The CDR3 runs to 13 residues. Per the germline V gene, CDR1 is SGHDT and CDR2 is YYEEEE.

The V call is TRBV9, the J call TRBJ1-6; D unresolved. CDR1 and CDR2 from the germline V gene are SGDLS and YYNGEE. The CDR3 totals 14 residues. Trimming pared 4 bases from V and 4 bases from J, leaving 9 bases between. CDR3 amino acids: CASSPRHYNSPLHF. The CDR3 DNA follows: TGTGCCAGCAGCCCTCGACATTATAATTCACCCCTCCACTTT.

This clone was found a few times. V usage is TRBV7-9 and J usage is TRBJ2-6; TRBD1 agrees at 7 bases. Germline V lookup: CDR1 SEHNR, CDR2 FQNEAQ (reference sequence). V dropped 5 bases and J dropped 0; count of bases not matched to a gene: 10. CDR3 length: 18 amino acids. CDR3 nucleotides: TGTGCCAGCAGCCACAAGGGACAGCTAGTCTCTGGGGCCAACGTCCTGACTTTC. Amino acid sequence: CASSHKGQLVSGANVLTF. Combining the CDR3 with reference TRBV7-9 and TRBJ2-6 gives the whole variable domain DTGVSQNPRHKITKRGQNVTFRCDPISEHNRLYWYRQTLGQGPEFLTYFQNEAQLEKSRLLSDRFSAERPKGSFSTLEIQRTEQGDSAMYLCASSHKGQLVSGANVLTFGAGSRLTVL.

The genes are TRBV5-4 and TRBJ1-6; D is unresolved. The V end was cut by 0 bases, the J end by 8 bases, with 15 bases between. This CDR3 has 16 amino acids. Per germline, CDR1 SGHNT and CDR2 YYREEE (reference sequence). CDR3 sequence: CASSLGGKGEDSPLHF. In DNA, the CDR3 is TGTGCCAGCAGCTTGGGAGGGAAGGGTGAGGATTCACCCCTCCACTTT.

The V and J genes are TRBV6-6 and TRBJ2-7, with 7 nucleotides matching TRBD1. The V gene end was trimmed by 6 bases and the J gene end by 1 base; junction bases not matched to a gene: 3. Germline V gene sequence: CDR1 MNHNY, CDR2 SVGAGI (reference sequence). This CDR3 spans 13 amino acids. CDR3 coding DNA: TGTGCCAGCAGAAGACAGGGATCCTACGAGCAGTACGTC. Its protein product is CASRRQGSYEQYV.

The sample holds a few counts of this clone. The CDR3 nucleotides are TGTGCCAGCAGCACAGGACTAGCGGGGGTGGAGACCCAGTACTTC. Translating it yields CASSTGLAGVETQYF. The chain uses TRBV7-2 and TRBJ2-5; 13 nucleotides line up with TRBD2. Germline CDR1 reads SGHTA; CDR2 reads FQGNSA. Losses at the gene ends were 5 bases for V and 5 bases for J; bases not matched to a gene: 5. The CDR3 spans 15 residues.

The CDR3 nucleotides are TGTGCCAGCAGTGGACTAGAGAGAGATACGCAGTATTTT. Translating gives CASSGLERDTQYF. The V and J genes are TRBV28 and TRBJ2-3; the match to TRBD2 covers 7 bases. From germline, CDR1 is MDHEN and CDR2 SYDVKM. This CDR3 spans 13 amino acids. V lost 5 bases and J lost 5; bases outside the gene matches: 4.

The chain uses TRBV5-1 and TRBJ2-1, with 8 bases fitting TRBD2. CDR1 SGHRS and CDR2 YFSETQ come from the germline V gene. This CDR3 is 15 amino acids long. After removal of 3 bases from V and 7 bases from J, the junction contained 9 bases not matched to a gene. CDR3 DNA sequence: TGCGCCAGCAGCTCAGCAGCGGGAGTGGAGAATGAGCAGTTCTTC. It translates to CASSSAAGVENEQFF. The full variable domain, with the rest looked up from reference TRBV5-1 and TRBJ2-1, is KAGVTQTPRYLIKTRGQQVTLSCSPISGHRSVSWYQQTPGQGLQFLFEYFSETQRNKGNFPGRFSGRQFSNSRSEMNVSTLELGDSALYLCASSSAAGVENEQFFGPGTRLTVL.